The text below deals with one T cell receptor (beta chain). Its antigen is still unknown. V was shortened by 6 bases and J by 5 bases, with 17 bases between the two germline ends. The CDR3 covers 15 residues. Germline assignment: CDR1 SGDLS and CDR2 YYNGEE. The data derive from a study of cytomegalovirus exposure and HLA in healthy donors. Across the whole study: Out of approximately 170 million T cells, an earlier analysis found over 90 million unique TCR beta sequences in total. General study findings and limits: In a later analysis, at a false discovery rate of 0.05, 15,000 to 20,000 TCR beta sequences were associated with HLA alleles.

This PCR relied on a set of 60 Vbeta primers and 13 Jbeta primers. Generated by immunoSEQ multiplex PCR, the TCRdb table keeps only in-frame clones and is missing some. The sample consists of some 96,000 clones, 64% of them appearing once. Source material: PBMCs. The rearrangement joins TRBV9 to TRBJ2-2; no firm D call. This clonotype was sampled from a man between 60 and 75 years old in good health and CMV-seronegative. CDR3 residues: CASTPDPHGTGELFF. In DNA form, the CDR3 reads TGTGCCAGCACCCCCGACCCCCACGGGACCGGGGAGCTGTTTTTT.